This T cell receptor (beta chain) appears in the sequencing data of a study of T cell responses to AZD1222 COVID-19 vaccine. A remark on this clone: Its antigen is currently unknown.

Using immunoSEQ multiplex PCR, the repertoire was profiled, and TCRdb retains in-frame clones only, with some absent. The repertoire consists of approximately 88,000 clones, with 92% occurring once and the leading ten covering approximately 5.5%. The CDR3 extends over 12 amino acids. V dropped 5 bases and J dropped 8 bases, with 12 bases sitting between them. CDR1 is MNHEY and CDR2 is SVGAGI in the germline V gene. Findings and caveats of the study: Among the donors, most were white British and more were female, and clonal diversity was possibly underestimated.

This sequence joins TRBV6-5 and TRBJ1-2; D gene ambiguous. This clonotype originated in an adult in good health. The specimen comprised peripheral blood, sampled on day 0 of AZD1222 vaccination. CDR3 nucleotides: TGTGCCAGCAGTCCAGACGGGCGAGGCTACACCTTC. Protein: CASSPDGRGYTF.